Shown below are 4 T cell receptor beta chains from a single sample sequenced in a study of cytomegalovirus exposure and HLA in healthy donors (dated by TCRdb to between 2016 and 2019). The library came from the immunoSEQ multiplex PCR assay. The multiplex PCR relied on a mix of 60 forward primers for TCR Vbeta segments and 13 reverse primers for TCR Jbeta segments. What TCRdb holds here is the immuneACCESS table cut down to in-frame rearrangements. Part of the clones is not present; checked against another copy, under half of the missing clones reflect an unresolved V gene, and the others are unexplained. Recorded for this sample are approximately 200,000 clones; roughly four fifths of them occurred a single time. Roughly 2% of the sample comes from the top ten. The sample taken for sequencing was PBMCs. Receptor source: a man aged 25 to 40 in good health and CMV-seronegative.

The chain joins TRBV7-9 to TRBJ1-1; 8 bases are a match to TRBD1. CDR3 size: 16 residues. V gave up 5 bases and J gave up 0 bases; unmatched junction bases: 8. Per the germline V gene, CDR1 is SEHNR and CDR2 is FQNEAQ (reference sequence). CDR3 sequence reads: CASSRPGTGLNTEAFF. The CDR3 DNA is TGTGCCAGCAGCCGTCCCGGGACAGGCTTGAACACTGAAGCTTTCTTT.

This clone was counted once. This chain connects TRBV11-2 to TRBJ2-3, with 14 bases aligning to TRBD2. This CDR3 spans 18 amino acids. V lost 7 bases, J lost 5 bases, and 14 bases stayed unmatched. Germline values: CDR1 SGHAT, CDR2 FQNNGV. The DNA of the CDR3 is TGTGCCAGCACCCGCTTTACGGGACTAGCGGGAGAAGTAGATACGCAGTATTTT. Encoded protein: CASTRFTGLAGEVDTQYF.

This clone showed up just once. The V and J genes are TRBV19 and TRBJ2-5; 10 bases fit TRBD2. The CDR3 spans 15 residues. V gave up 6 bases and J gave up 0 bases; unmatched junction bases: 4. The germline gives CDR1 LNHDA, CDR2 SQIVND (reference sequence). CDR3 in DNA: TGTGCCAGTAGGCCGACTAGCGGGCACCAAGAGACCCAGTACTTC. It specifies CASRPTSGHQETQYF. The whole variable domain, filled in from reference TRBV19 and TRBJ2-5, reads DGGITQSPKYLFRKEGQNVTLSCEQNLNHDAMYWYRQDPGQGLRLIYYSQIVNDFQKGDIAEGYSVSREKKESFPLTVTSAQKNPTAFYLCASRPTSGHQETQYFGPGTRLLVL.

The sample holds one count of this clone. This rearrangement joins TRBV29-1 to TRBJ2-1, with TRBD1 matching 11 bases. V lost 6 bases and J lost 6; bases outside the gene matches: 4. CDR1 is SQVTM, CDR2 ANQGSEA, per germline. The CDR3 is made up of 13 amino acids. The CDR3 sequence: CSVGQGASNEQFF. DNA of the CDR3: TGCAGCGTCGGACAGGGGGCGTCCAATGAGCAGTTCTTC.